Here is one T cell receptor (beta chain) with its context. Its antigen is undetermined. This CDR3 region has 14 residues. Germline V gene data show CDR1 as SGHDT and CDR2 as YYEEEE. The V end was cut by 0 bases, the J end by 1 base, with 5 bases between. This sample is drawn from a study of OX40 agonist ivuxolimab in advanced cancers. Study in general: Enrolled patients in dose escalation had cancers that were hepatocellular carcinoma, melanoma, renal cell or head and neck cancer. Broader study findings: Antigen specificity of clonally expanded peripheral T cells was not established. CD8+ T cells were the subset that, on average, had more expanded clones than CD4+.

Profiled with immunoSEQ multiplex PCR; TCRdb holds only in-frame clones, not every one. This sample carries 27,000 or so clones, 65% to 90% of them seen once, and the ten largest clones take over 35%. The chain recombines TRBV5-6 with TRBJ2-4; possible D gene TRBD2, 5 bases. The material sequenced was CD4+ or CD8+ T cells sorted from blood, taken in a trial of the OX40 agonist ivuxolimab. The receptor was isolated from an adult with an advanced solid tumor such as melanoma, head and neck, liver or kidney cancer. CDR3 loop: CASSLGGAKNIQYF. The CDR3 DNA follows: TGTGCCAGCAGCTTGGGAGGGGCCAAAAACATTCAGTACTTC.